Below are 21 T cell receptor beta chains sequenced from a single sample in a study of CD8 T cells in ankylosing spondylitis. Study results and caveats: Within ankylosing spondylitis blood, a TCR beta motif made up of roughly eight highly homologous variants appeared to be characteristic.

Their recognized antigens are unknown. TCRdb fed the 5' RACE reads into MiXCR, producing one record per CDR3 protein. Here the sample spans approximately 540,000 distinct CDR3 sequences, over 9.5% being singletons. What was sequenced was blood, either unsorted or a sorted T cell fraction (not recorded which). The receptors stem from a male donor with ankylosing spondylitis.

This clonotype was counted a few times. This CDR3 reads CSARDVSSSGNTIYF. The CDR3 DNA reads as TGCAGTGCTAGAGATGTCAGCAGCTCTGGAAACACCATATATTTT. The chain combines TRBV20-1 with TRBJ1-3, with unresolved D. The CDR3 has 15 amino acids. The germline V gene encodes CDR1 DFQATT and CDR2 SNEGSKA (reference sequence). Trimming stripped 0 bases from V and 0 bases from J, with 9 bases between.

In its sample, this clonotype was seen many times. The chain carries TRBV29-1 and TRBJ2-5, with unresolved D. Per the germline V gene, CDR1 is SQVTM and CDR2 is ANQGSEA. V was trimmed by 3 bases and J by 2 bases, leaving 7 bases between them. This CDR3 spans 12 amino acids. CDR3 nucleotide sequence: TGCAGCGTTGACCTCTCGCAAGAGACCCAGTACTTC. It specifies CSVDLSQETQYF.

This clonotype was observed a few times. This sequence joins TRBV5-1 and TRBJ1-1, with 10 bases identical to TRBD1. Germline lookup yields CDR1 SGHRS and CDR2 YFSETQ. This CDR3 has 18 amino acids. After removal of 4 bases from V and 2 bases from J, the junction contained 14 bases not matched to a gene. CDR3 region: CASSLPIGTGVTNTEAFF. The CDR3 bases are TGCGCCAGCAGCCTACCGATCGGGACAGGGGTAACAAACACTGAAGCTTTCTTT.

This chain joins TRBV15 and TRBJ1-5; a weak D match, TRBD1 (5 bases). Germline V gives CDR1 LNHNV, CDR2 YYDKDF (reference sequence). This CDR3 is built from 17 residues. With 8 bases removed from V and 2 bases from J, the gap between germline ends came to 22 bases. The CDR3 sequence: CATSDGTGSRGNQPQHF. The DNA for the CDR3 is TGTGCCACCTCAGACGGGACGGGGTCTAGGGGCAATCAGCCCCAGCATTTT.

The chain uses TRBV27 and TRBJ2-7, with 8 bases matching TRBD2. In germline, CDR1 is MNHEY, CDR2 SMNVEV (reference sequence). J lost 4 bases, V lost 2 bases, and 4 bases had no gene match. The CDR3 extends over 14 amino acids. CDR3 nucleotide sequence: TGTGCCAGCAGTTTACCGGGAGGGACTTACGAGCAGTACGTC. This encodes CASSLPGGTYEQYV.

This chain joins TRBV29-1 and TRBJ2-5; 7 positions match TRBD2. Trimming at V came to 4 bases and at J to 5 bases, leaving 4 bases not matched to a gene. CDR3 length: 12 residues. From germline, CDR1 is SQVTM and CDR2 ANQGSEA. DNA for the CDR3: TGCAGCGTTGGGGGAGGGGATGAGACCCAGTACTTC. It translates to CSVGGGDETQYF.

The table lists this clonotype with a few counts. The genes are TRBV13 and TRBJ2-7, with 10 bases fitting TRBD1. Germline CDR1 reads PRHDT; CDR2 reads FYEKMQ (reference sequence). The CDR3 loop spans 15 amino acids. V shed 4 bases, J shed 4 bases, and the junction held 7 bases outside the gene matches. The chain's CDR3 is CASSSGDRGMYEQYF. The CDR3, as DNA: TGTGCCAGCAGCTCAGGGGACAGGGGTATGTACGAGCAGTACTTC.

As regards this clonotype: Just one base apart from a much larger clone, this may be a read error. The chain couples TRBV12-3 or TRBV12-4 to TRBJ2-3; D might be TRBD1 (7 bases). The CDR3 covers 19 residues. CDR3 sequence (DNA): TGTGCCCGCAGTTTAGGAGCCCCCTTAGGAGGGGGCTCCACAGATACGCAGTATTTT. It translates to CARSLGAPLGGGSTDTQYF.

The J gene is TRBJ1-3, the V gene TRBV14, with D maybe TRBD1 (5 bases). V was trimmed by 3 bases and J by 15 bases, leaving 18 bases between them. Germline V gene sequence: CDR1 SGHDN, CDR2 FVKESK. The CDR3 runs to 13 residues. The CDR3 here is CASSQLSTGTRYF. In DNA form, the CDR3 reads TGTGCCAGCAGCCAGTTATCAACGGGGACCCGATATTTT.

This clonotype appeared a few times. The J gene is TRBJ2-3, the V gene TRBV4-2; 11 bases line up with TRBD1. Germline V CDR1 and CDR2: LGHNA, YNFKEQ. The CDR3 loop spans 16 amino acids. The V and J ends lost 4 bases and 5 bases, in that order; junction bases with no gene match: 8. Written as DNA, the CDR3 is TGTGCCAGCAGCCGATCGGGACAGGGGGTAGGAGATACGCAGTATTTT. Translation gives CASSRSGQGVGDTQYF.

There are a few counts of this clonotype. V and J are TRBV6-1 and TRBJ2-2; 11 nucleotides align to TRBD1. The germline gives CDR1 MNHNS, CDR2 SASEGT. The CDR3 consists of 17 residues. V shed 5 bases, J shed 0 bases, and the junction held 5 bases outside the gene matches. The CDR3 reads CASSLPDRGPNTGELFF. CDR3 sequence (DNA): TGTGCCAGCAGTCTTCCGGACAGGGGGCCGAACACCGGGGAGCTGTTTTTT.

The chain employs TRBV7-9 and TRBJ2-5; possible D gene TRBD1, 6 bases. This CDR3 has 15 residues. The V end was cut by 6 bases, the J end by 4 bases, with 18 bases between. Germline values: CDR1 SEHNR, CDR2 FQNEAQ (reference sequence). CDR3 DNA sequence: TGTGCCAGCAGAGGGGGTCAGACAGAGAGAGAGACCCAGTACTTC. Translating gives CASRGGQTERETQYF.

This clonotype was found many times. The chain combines TRBV29-1 with TRBJ2-3; no clear D gene. The CDR3 sequence is 12 residues long. Per germline, CDR1 SQVTM and CDR2 ANQGSEA. The V and J ends lost 4 bases and 5 bases respectively, with 10 bases between them. The CDR3 loop reads CSVALGGDTQYF. CDR3 nucleotide sequence: TGCAGCGTTGCCCTGGGCGGAGATACGCAGTATTTT.

The CDR3 reads CASRPNRWGGNQPQHF. The CDR3 DNA sequence: TGTGCCAGCAGACCTAACCGCTGGGGTGGCAATCAGCCCCAGCATTTT. This chain connects TRBV6-1 to TRBJ1-5, with no clear D. Germline CDR1 MNHNS, CDR2 SASEGT. This CDR3 contains 16 residues. With 6 bases removed from V and 2 bases from J, the gap between germline ends came to 17 bases.

This clonotype was observed a few times. This chain connects TRBV5-1 to TRBJ1-1, with D uncertain. The CDR3 covers 11 residues. The V end was cut by 3 bases, the J end by 8 bases, with 8 bases between. Germline V CDR1 and CDR2: SGHRS, YFSETQ. CDR3 nucleotide sequence: TGCGCCAGCAGCTACGACGGAGAAGCTTTCTTT. Encoded protein: CASSYDGEAFF. Full variable domain (rest looked up from reference TRBV5-1 and TRBJ1-1): KAGVTQTPRYLIKTRGQQVTLSCSPISGHRSVSWYQQTPGQGLQFLFEYFSETQRNKGNFPGRFSGRQFSNSRSEMNVSTLELGDSALYLCASSYDGEAFFGQGTRLTVV.

The rearrangement joins TRBV24-1 to TRBJ2-1; TRBD2 aligns across 8 bases. CDR3 length: 20 amino acids. With 1 base clipped from V and 0 bases from J, the junction kept 13 bases outside the gene matches. Germline values: CDR1 KGHDR, CDR2 SFDVKD. The CDR3 nucleotides read TGTGCCACCAGTGATTTTAGGGCTAGCGGGCCCGACAGCTCCTACAATGAGCAGTTCTTC. Translated: CATSDFRASGPDSSYNEQFF.

This clonotype turned up a few times. The rearrangement links TRBV20-1 to TRBJ2-3; D is ambiguous. Germline V gene sequence: CDR1 DFQATT, CDR2 SNEGSKA (reference sequence). This CDR3 has 14 amino acids. V lost 5 bases, J lost 0 bases, and 12 bases lay in between. CDR3 sequence reads: CSALLGGSTDTQYF. In nucleotides, the CDR3 is TGCAGTGCTCTCCTGGGCGGTAGCACAGATACGCAGTATTTT.

This clonotype has more than one count but fewer than ten. The rearrangement links TRBV6-2 or TRBV6-3 to TRBJ2-2; the D is unclear. V lost 3 bases and J 0 bases, leaving 14 bases between the germline ends. CDR1 and CDR2 from the germline V gene are MNHEY and SVGEGT. The CDR3 is 17 residues long. The CDR3, as DNA: TGTGCCAGCAGTTATAGAACAAGTCCATCGAACACCGGGGAGCTGTTTTTT. Its protein product is CASSYRTSPSNTGELFF.

In this sample, this clonotype turned up many times. The chain couples TRBV20-1 to TRBJ1-5, with D uncertain. V shed 3 bases and J shed 2 bases, with 8 bases lying between them. Germline CDR1 DFQATT, CDR2 SNEGSKA (reference sequence). The CDR3 sequence is 13 residues long. The CDR3 region has the DNA TGCAGTGCTAGCGCCTTAGGCAATCAGCCCCAGCATTTT. The encoded protein is CSASALGNQPQHF.

The V and J genes are TRBV11-2 and TRBJ1-1, with no clear D. CDR1 is SGHAT and CDR2 is FQNNGV in the germline V gene. The V end lost 1 base, the J end lost 4 bases, and 7 bases lay between the germline ends. The CDR3 covers 13 residues. CDR3 DNA: TGTGCCAGCAGCTTAGGCGCCCTCACTGAAGCTTTCTTT. Its translation: CASSLGALTEAFF.

The sample holds many counts of this clonotype. The V and J genes are TRBV15 and TRBJ2-1, with 9 nucleotides matching TRBD2. Germline trimming cut 4 bases from V and 4 bases from J; bases unmatched to any gene: 20. Germline assignment: CDR1 LNHNV and CDR2 YYDKDF (reference sequence). This CDR3 has 20 amino acids. The CDR3 loop is CATSTLQWTSDNQKYNEQFF. CDR3 nucleotides: TGTGCCACCAGCACCCTCCAATGGACTAGCGACAACCAGAAATACAATGAGCAGTTCTTC.